The 22 T cell receptor beta chains in this list originate from one sample, sequenced in a study of cytomegalovirus exposure and HLA in healthy donors. Amplification used 60 Vbeta primers and 13 Jbeta primers. Measured with immunoSEQ multiplex PCR; TCRdb has only the in-frame clones, and not every one. The sample has approximately 170,000 clones, under 80% seen once. Sequenced sample: PBMCs. These receptors were taken from a man aged 40-49 years in good health and CMV-seronegative.

This clone has just a few counts. The rearrangement joins TRBV7-9 to TRBJ2-3; D gene ambiguous. Germline loops: CDR1 SEHNR, CDR2 FQNEAQ (reference sequence). This CDR3 spans 12 amino acids. Trimming cost V 4 bases and J 6 bases, with 8 bases left between them. The CDR3 DNA follows: TGTGCCAGCAGCTCCGGAGTGGATACGCAGTATTTT. Translating it yields CASSSGVDTQYF.

This clone turned up a few times. Additional DNA sequences in this sample encode the identical CDR3. The chain uses TRBV5-1 and TRBJ1-2; TRBD1 agrees at 9 bases. The CDR3 extends over 14 amino acids. V lost 0 bases, J lost 4 bases, and 1 base stayed unmatched. Germline values: CDR1 SGHRS, CDR2 YFSETQ. The CDR3 coding sequence is TGCGCCAGCAGCTTGGGGGACAGGGCCTATGGCTACACCTTC. Translating gives CASSLGDRAYGYTF.

The chain recombines TRBV6-1 with TRBJ2-4, with D maybe TRBD1 (8 bases). Germline V gene sequence: CDR1 MNHNS, CDR2 SASEGT. Deletions cut 6 bases from V and 8 bases from J, with 14 bases between. The CDR3 totals 13 residues. For the CDR3, the DNA is TGTGCCAGCAGCCCCACAGGGGGGGACATTCAGTACTTC. This encodes CASSPTGGDIQYF.

The J gene is TRBJ2-7, the V gene TRBV19; 8 positions match TRBD2. The ends lost 2 bases at V and 3 bases at J; junction bases unmatched: 9. The CDR3 is 16 amino acids. Germline CDR1 and CDR2: LNHDA and SQIVND (reference sequence). CDR3 sequence reads: CASSIPWGSGSYEQYF. CDR3 in DNA: TGTGCCAGTAGTATACCGTGGGGCAGCGGGAGCTACGAGCAGTACTTC.

This clone was counted only a few times. The rearrangement uses TRBV5-1 and TRBJ2-7, with TRBD1 matching over 7 bases. V gave up 0 bases and J gave up 3 bases; unmatched junction bases: 0. There are 13 residues in the CDR3. Germline V gene data show CDR1 as SGHRS and CDR2 as YFSETQ. The chain's CDR3 is CASSLGTGYEQYF. CDR3 nucleotide sequence: TGCGCCAGCAGCTTGGGGACAGGCTACGAGCAGTACTTC. Full variable domain (outside the CDR3, taken from reference TRBV5-1 and TRBJ2-7): KAGVTQTPRYLIKTRGQQVTLSCSPISGHRSVSWYQQTPGQGLQFLFEYFSETQRNKGNFPGRFSGRQFSNSRSEMNVSTLELGDSALYLCASSLGTGYEQYFGPGTRLTVT.

The chain is built from TRBV4-1 and TRBJ2-7; TRBD1 aligns across 9 bases. CDR1 is MGHRA, CDR2 YSYEKL, per germline. The CDR3 totals 15 residues. V lost 3 bases to trimming and J lost 4 bases; unmatched junction nucleotides: 7. The CDR3 bases are TGCGCCAGCAGCCAGCCCCGGGACAGGGAGTACGAGCAGTACTTC. Residues: CASSQPRDREYEQYF.

The chain joins TRBV29-1 to TRBJ2-2, with unresolved D. The germline V and J ends were trimmed by 7 bases and 2 bases, with 11 bases remaining between them. The CDR3 contains 13 residues. Looked up from germline, CDR1 is SQVTM and CDR2 is ANQGSEA. The CDR3 region has the DNA TGCAGCGGGTGGGCCCCAAACACCGGGGAGCTGTTTTTT. Translated: CSGWAPNTGELFF.

The chain uses TRBV5-1 and TRBJ1-6; D gene ambiguous. The CDR3 is made up of 14 amino acids. The V end lost 2 bases, the J end lost 9 bases, and 12 bases lay between the germline ends. Germline loops: CDR1 SGHRS, CDR2 YFSETQ. CDR3 sequence: CASSLGQTSSPLHF. CDR3 DNA: TGCGCCAGCAGCTTAGGTCAGACAAGTTCACCCCTCCACTTT.

The chain uses TRBV28 and TRBJ1-1, with 8 bases matching TRBD1. Germline-derived CDR1 and CDR2 are MDHEN and SYDVKM. The J segment lost 9 bases and the V segment lost 5 bases, leaving 11 bases of the junction unmatched. This CDR3 spans 14 amino acids. The CDR3 bases are TGTGCCAGCAGTCCTAAGGGGACAGGCGCTAAAGCTTTCTTT. Amino acids: CASSPKGTGAKAFF.

There are a few counts of this clone. The chain joins TRBV9 to TRBJ2-7; perhaps TRBD2 as D (6 bases). CDR1 SGDLS and CDR2 YYNGEE come from the germline V gene. This CDR3 is 14 amino acids long. Trimming left V 2 bases short and J 5 bases short, with 14 bases between. The CDR3 sequence is CASSVGGIYNEQYF. The CDR3 DNA sequence: TGTGCCAGCAGCGTGGGCGGGATCTACAACGAGCAGTACTTC.

The rearrangement joins TRBV6-1 to TRBJ2-5, with D perhaps TRBD2 (6 bases). The CDR3 extends over 14 amino acids. Germline V gene data show CDR1 as MNHNS and CDR2 as SASEGT. Trimming left V 4 bases short and J 2 bases short, with 11 bases between. For the CDR3, the DNA is TGTGCCAGCAGTGTCCCGCGGGATCAAGAGACCCAGTACTTC. Translating it yields CASSVPRDQETQYF.

This rearrangement joins TRBV6-1 to TRBJ2-7; D is undetermined. The germline V and J ends were trimmed by 6 bases and 7 bases, with 13 bases remaining between them. This CDR3 is built from 12 residues. CDR1 and CDR2 (germline): MNHNS, SASEGT. CDR3 coding DNA: TGTGCCAGCAGAGCCTACTCCTTAGAGCAGTACTTC. It yields the protein CASRAYSLEQYF.

The chain employs TRBV7-9 and TRBJ2-3; possibly TRBD2 for D (6 bases). Trimming took off 2 bases at V and 5 bases at J, with 11 bases between the two ends. This CDR3 spans 14 amino acids. Germline V gene sequence: CDR1 SEHNR, CDR2 FQNEAQ (reference sequence). DNA of the CDR3: TGTGCCAGCAGCTTACCACTAGCTATAGATACGCAGTATTTT. It specifies CASSLPLAIDTQYF.

The V gene is TRBV5-1, the J gene TRBJ2-7, with a tentative D call TRBD2 (7 bases). The CDR3 is made up of 15 amino acids. The germline gives CDR1 SGHRS, CDR2 YFSETQ. V was pared by 5 bases and J by 1 base, with 16 bases between. The CDR3 region is CASRPLQGLSYEQYF. CDR3 DNA: TGCGCCAGCAGGCCCTTACAGGGACTATCCTACGAGCAGTACTTC.

The rearrangement links TRBV6-1 to TRBJ1-1; D gene ambiguous. Germline-derived CDR1 and CDR2 are MNHNS and SASEGT. There are 15 residues in the CDR3. The ends were cut back, 2 bases at V and 6 bases at J, with 16 bases in the middle. CDR3 sequence (DNA): TGTGCCAGCAGTGAAAGAACGGGGTTTGTATCTGAAGCTTTCTTT. Translation gives CASSERTGFVSEAFF.

The CDR3 bases are TGTGCCAGCAGTTACTTAGTAGCTAGCACAGATACGCAGTATTTT. This sequence encodes CASSYLVASTDTQYF. The V call is TRBV6-6, the J call TRBJ2-3; D is unresolved. Looked up from germline, CDR1 is MNHNY and CDR2 is SVGAGI (reference sequence). Trimming removed 1 base from V and 0 bases from J, with 8 bases in between. The CDR3 totals 15 residues.

The CDR3 reads CASRNQQGGERGYTF. The CDR3 bases are TGTGCCAGCAGAAATCAACAGGGAGGGGAGAGGGGCTACACCTTC. This chain links TRBV27 with TRBJ1-2; maybe TRBD1 (6 bases). V lost 6 bases to trimming and J lost 8 bases, with 22 bases between them. This CDR3 is built from 15 residues. CDR1 and CDR2 from the germline V gene are MNHEY and SMNVEV (reference sequence).

J is TRBJ1-5 and V is TRBV7-9, with 7 bases lining up with TRBD1. The CDR3 has 14 amino acids. V trimming: 5 bases; J trimming: 3 bases; junction bases outside the gene matches: 4. Germline V gives CDR1 SEHNR, CDR2 FQNEAQ (reference sequence). This CDR3 reads CASSGTAFNQPQHF. In DNA form, the CDR3 reads TGTGCCAGCAGCGGGACAGCCTTCAATCAGCCCCAGCATTTT.

The rearrangement links TRBV2 to TRBJ2-7; TRBD1 aligns across 7 bases. The germline gives CDR1 SNHLY, CDR2 FYNNEI. V shed 6 bases and J 0 bases; nucleotides not matched to a gene: 5. The CDR3 has 14 residues. The CDR3, as DNA: TGTGCCAGCAGAAAACAGGGGACCTCCTACGAGCAGTACTTC. Amino acid sequence: CASRKQGTSYEQYF.

The chain combines TRBV5-1 with TRBJ1-5; D unresolved. The germline V gene has CDR1 SGHRS and CDR2 YFSETQ. The CDR3 totals 15 residues. V was pared by 0 bases and J by 2 bases, with 9 bases between. CDR3 nucleotides: TGCGCCAGCAGCTTGGAGGCAGGCGGCAATCAGCCCCAGCATTTT. This codes for CASSLEAGGNQPQHF.

The chain recombines TRBV5-1 with TRBJ2-3; D is possibly TRBD1 (6 bases). The CDR3 extends over 13 amino acids. V was cut by 1 base and J by 5 bases, with 8 bases left in between. From germline, CDR1 is SGHRS and CDR2 YFSETQ. CDR3 region: CASSLPGEDTQYF. As DNA, the CDR3 is TGCGCCAGCAGCTTGCCAGGGGAAGATACGCAGTATTTT.

V gene TRBV5-1 combines with J gene TRBJ2-5; D may be TRBD2 (5 bases). Germline CDR1 SGHRS, CDR2 YFSETQ. The CDR3 covers 16 residues. The germline V and J ends were trimmed by 1 base and 4 bases, with 17 bases remaining between them. The CDR3 loop reads CASSLRWGAVAETQYF. The CDR3 nucleotides are TGCGCCAGCAGCTTGAGGTGGGGAGCGGTCGCAGAGACCCAGTACTTC.